Below, one T cell receptor beta chain is given with its context. This record comes from a study of blood T cell repertoires in COVID-19. Study context: The samples span acute and convalescent COVID-19 from the United States, Italy and Spain. Sources were T cells, B-cell-depleted T cells, or PBMCs; the material itself was cDNA or gDNA.

The length of the CDR3 is 18 residues. Per the study methods: Researchers report that nucleated cell counts were estimated from reference gene primer amplification. Generated by immunoSEQ multiplex PCR, the TCRdb table keeps only in-frame clones and is missing some. The V and J calls and clone size come from that table; D and trimming were worked out from the DNA. The sample lists about 65,000 clones, roughly nine tenths seen once, with 0.95% to 1.5% in the top ten. The clonotype was recovered from a man aged 55 to 69 with acute or convalescent COVID-19. Sequencing was done on a sample of peripheral blood. This chain joins TRBV21-1 and TRBJ1-1. TRBV21-1 is assigned pseudogene status. CDR3 sequence: CASSKGVPLPPARTEAFF. The CDR3 coding sequence is TGTGCCAGCAGCAAAGGGGTGCCTCTACCGCCTGCTAGGACTGAAGCTTTCTTT.